The 16 T cell receptor beta chains in this list originate from one sample, sequenced in a study of cytomegalovirus exposure and HLA in healthy donors. The primer mix had 60 Vbeta and 13 Jbeta primers. TCRdb's copy holds only in-frame clones and misses some; the assay was immunoSEQ multiplex PCR. The data hold about 270,000 clones, with about 66% observed a single time. The sample consisted of PBMCs. The receptor source for this set is a female donor in good health and CMV-seronegative.

V is TRBV9 and J is TRBJ2-7, with D possibly matching TRBD1 (5 bases). This CDR3 region has 14 residues. CDR1 and CDR2 (germline): SGDLS, YYNGEE. V was clipped by 6 bases and J by 4 bases, with 17 bases between them. The DNA of the CDR3 is TGTGCCAGCAACGAAGGACAACCATCTTACGAGCAGTACTTC. Its translation is CASNEGQPSYEQYF.

In this sample, this clone turned up once. This chain connects TRBV6-6 to TRBJ2-7; the match to TRBD2 covers 11 bases. This CDR3 is 16 amino acids long. The germline CDR1 and CDR2 sequences are MNHNY and SVGAGI (reference sequence). The J segment lost 6 bases and the V segment lost 6 bases, leaving 13 bases of the junction unmatched. The CDR3 DNA sequence: TGTGCCAGCAGCCCCCTTGGGGTAGCGGGAGGGCCCGAGCAGTACTTC. Protein product: CASSPLGVAGGPEQYF.

This chain connects TRBV5-1 to TRBJ2-7; D gene unclear. Germline loops: CDR1 SGHRS, CDR2 YFSETQ. The CDR3 covers 13 residues. Trimming stripped 1 base from V and 3 bases from J, with 8 bases between. The CDR3, as DNA: TGCGCCAGCAGCTTGAATACTGTCTACGAGCAGTACTTC. This translates into CASSLNTVYEQYF.

The genes are TRBV18 and TRBJ2-1, with 9 bases fitting TRBD2. Germline V gives CDR1 KGHSH, CDR2 LQKENI. J was trimmed by 4 bases and V by 9 bases; bases with no gene match: 4. The CDR3 sequence is 13 residues long. As DNA, the CDR3 is TGTGCCAGTTATAGCGGGGGTTACAATGAGCAGTTCTTC. Protein sequence: CASYSGGYNEQFF.

This chain joins TRBV15 and TRBJ2-4; 9 bases align to TRBD2. V was clipped by 2 bases and J by 0 bases; unmatched bases: 5. The CDR3 is made up of 17 amino acids. CDR1 LNHNV and CDR2 YYDKDF come from the germline V gene (reference sequence). The CDR3, as DNA: TGTGCCACCAGCAGAACAGGACTAGCGCTAGCCAAAAACATTCAGTACTTC. Translation: CATSRTGLALAKNIQYF. Looking up the rest from reference TRBV15 and TRBJ2-4 gives the full variable domain: DAMVIQNPRYQVTQFGKPVTLSCSQTLNHNVMYWYQQKSSQAPKLLFHYYDKDFNNEADTPDNFQSRRPNTSFCFLDIRSPGLGDTAMYLCATSRTGLALAKNIQYFGAGTRLSVL.

The CDR3 is CASSSARAYEQYF. Written as DNA, the CDR3 is TGTGCCAGCAGCTCCGCCCGAGCCTACGAGCAGTACTTC. The J gene is TRBJ2-7, the V gene TRBV11-2; D unclear. From germline, CDR1 is SGHAT and CDR2 FQNNGV. V lost 4 bases to trimming and J lost 2 bases, with 9 bases between them. The CDR3 runs to 13 residues.

The chain combines TRBV14 with TRBJ2-3; D is perhaps TRBD1 (6 bases). The CDR3 is 15 amino acids. V lost 0 bases to trimming and J lost 6 bases, with 13 bases between them. Germline loops: CDR1 SGHDN, CDR2 FVKESK. In DNA form, the CDR3 reads TGTGCCAGCAGCCAAGATCAATGGGGACACGATACGCAGTATTTT. Its translation is CASSQDQWGHDTQYF.

The chain is built from TRBV14 and TRBJ2-2; TRBD2 matches 10 bases. Germline lookup yields CDR1 SGHDN and CDR2 FVKESK. The CDR3 is 16 amino acids. V trimming: 1 base; J trimming: 6 bases; junction bases outside the gene matches: 5. CDR3 sequence: CASSQGAGGPPGELFF. For the CDR3, the DNA is TGTGCCAGCAGCCAAGGAGCGGGAGGGCCCCCCGGGGAGCTGTTTTTT.

This chain connects TRBV4-1 to TRBJ1-2; TRBD1 matches 7 bases. The CDR3 totals 15 residues. CDR1 MGHRA and CDR2 YSYEKL come from the germline V gene. Trimming removed 3 bases from V and 1 base from J; junction bases left unmatched: 5. CDR3 DNA sequence: TGCGCCAGCAGCCAGGCGACAGGGAGTAACTATGGCTACACCTTC. As protein: CASSQATGSNYGYTF.

This chain connects TRBV10-3 to TRBJ2-1, with TRBD2 matching 10 bases. The CDR3 runs to 13 residues. CDR1 and CDR2 (germline): ENHRY, SYGVKD. With V trimmed by 6 bases and J by 9 bases, 5 bases remained unmatched. The DNA of the CDR3 is TGTGCCATCAGCGAGAGCGGGGGGGGTGAGCAGTTCTTC. It specifies CAISESGGGEQFF.

This rearrangement joins TRBV28 to TRBJ2-7, with 9 bases identical to TRBD1. The CDR3 contains 15 residues. V was clipped by 4 bases and J by 0 bases; unmatched bases: 4. From germline, CDR1 is MDHEN and CDR2 SYDVKM. The CDR3 sequence is CASSSGTGFSYEQYF. The CDR3 DNA reads as TGTGCCAGCAGTTCCGGGACAGGGTTCTCCTACGAGCAGTACTTC. Variable domain in full (rest from reference TRBV28 and TRBJ2-7): DVKVTQSSRYLVKRTGEKVFLECVQDMDHENMFWYRQDPGLGLRLIYFSYDVKMKEKGDIPEGYSVSREKKERFSLILESASTNQTSMYLCASSSGTGFSYEQYFGPGTRLTVT.

This chain links TRBV5-8 with TRBJ1-4, with TRBD1 identical over 9 bases. V lost 0 bases to trimming and J lost 5 bases; unmatched junction nucleotides: 5. CDR1 and CDR2 from the germline V gene are SGHTS and YDEGEE. There are 16 residues in the CDR3. The CDR3 DNA sequence: TGTGCCAGCAGCTTGGCGCGGGACAGGGCAAATGAAAAACTGTTTTTT. It yields the protein CASSLARDRANEKLFF.

The J gene is TRBJ2-1, the V gene TRBV19; 15 bases line up with TRBD2. The CDR3 sequence is 13 residues long. Looked up from germline, CDR1 is LNHDA and CDR2 is SQIVND (reference sequence). Trimming removed 8 bases from V and 7 bases from J; junction bases left unmatched: 0. This chain's CDR3 is CASGTSGRNEQFF. The CDR3 coding sequence is TGTGCCAGTGGGACTAGCGGGAGGAATGAGCAGTTCTTC. The variable domain in full, with the rest retrieved from reference TRBV19 and TRBJ2-1, is DGGITQSPKYLFRKEGQNVTLSCEQNLNHDAMYWYRQDPGQGLRLIYYSQIVNDFQKGDIAEGYSVSREKKESFPLTVTSAQKNPTAFYLCASGTSGRNEQFFGPGTRLTVL.

V gene TRBV6-5 combines with J gene TRBJ1-6; 7 nucleotides line up with TRBD1. Per germline, CDR1 MNHEY and CDR2 SVGAGI. The CDR3 spans 15 residues. With 7 bases clipped from V and 7 bases from J, the junction kept 10 bases outside the gene matches. CDR3 in amino acids: CASTSTGSVNSPLHF. The CDR3 nucleotides are TGTGCCAGCACCTCGACAGGGTCGGTAAATTCACCCCTCCACTTT.

The V and J genes are TRBV28 and TRBJ2-1; D may be TRBD2 (5 bases). The CDR3 runs 18 residues. In germline, CDR1 is MDHEN, CDR2 SYDVKM. The V gene lost 3 bases and the J gene lost 7 bases, with 25 bases spanning the gap. The CDR3 sequence: CASSFWGSSFTSINEQFF. The CDR3 coding sequence is TGTGCCAGCAGTTTTTGGGGTTCGTCGTTCACTAGTATAAATGAGCAGTTCTTC. The complete variable domain, with remaining parts taken from reference TRBV28 and TRBJ2-1, reads DVKVTQSSRYLVKRTGEKVFLECVQDMDHENMFWYRQDPGLGLRLIYFSYDVKMKEKGDIPEGYSVSREKKERFSLILESASTNQTSMYLCASSFWGSSFTSINEQFFGPGTRLTVL.

As concerns this clone: Additional DNA sequences in this sample encode the identical CDR3. The chain has TRBV25-1 and TRBJ2-7, with D possibly matching TRBD1 (6 bases). V was cut by 8 bases and J by 3 bases, with 17 bases left in between. Germline CDR1 and CDR2: MGHDK and SYGVNS. CDR3 size: 14 residues. CDR3 sequence (DNA): TGTGCCAGCGGCCCGGGGCAGGGGAACTACGAGCAGTACTTC. This gives the protein CASGPGQGNYEQYF.